This TCR beta chain derives from a study of PD-L1 blockade in urothelial cancer. TCRdb keeps only in-frame clones here, not all; method: immunoSEQ multiplex PCR. The sample records some 30,000 clones, more than 75% being singletons. CDR3 length: 15 residues. V gave up 2 bases and J gave up 2 bases, with 11 bases separating them. The V gene's germline CDR1 is MNHEY and CDR2 SVGAGI. The material sequenced was PBMCs, taken around atezolizumab (anti-PD-L1) treatment. J is TRBJ2-3 and V is TRBV6-5, with a weak D call TRBD2 (5 bases). The receptor was derived from a man aged 50-59 years with urothelial cancer. The CDR3 DNA sequence: TGTGCCAGCAGTTACGGCGACTACAACACAGATACGCAGTATTTT. Translated: CASSYGDYNTDTQYF.